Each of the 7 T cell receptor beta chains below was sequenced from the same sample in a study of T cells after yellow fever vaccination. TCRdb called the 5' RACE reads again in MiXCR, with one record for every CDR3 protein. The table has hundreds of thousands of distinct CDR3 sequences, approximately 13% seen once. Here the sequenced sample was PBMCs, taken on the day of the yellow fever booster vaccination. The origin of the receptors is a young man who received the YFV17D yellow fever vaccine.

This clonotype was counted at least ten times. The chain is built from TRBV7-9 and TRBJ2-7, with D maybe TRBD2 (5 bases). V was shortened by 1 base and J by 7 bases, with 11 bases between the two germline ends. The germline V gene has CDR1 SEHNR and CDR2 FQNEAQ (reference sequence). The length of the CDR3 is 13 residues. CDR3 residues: CASSLGGSGEQYF. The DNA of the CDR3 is TGTGCCAGCAGCTTAGGAGGGTCCGGGGAGCAGTACTTC.

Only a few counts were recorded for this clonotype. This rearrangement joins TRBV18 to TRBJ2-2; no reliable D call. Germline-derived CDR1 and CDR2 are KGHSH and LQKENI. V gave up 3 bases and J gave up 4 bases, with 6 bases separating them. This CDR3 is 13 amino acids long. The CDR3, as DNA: TGTGCCAGCTCACCGGCGCGCACCGGGGAGCTGTTTTTT. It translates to CASSPARTGELFF.

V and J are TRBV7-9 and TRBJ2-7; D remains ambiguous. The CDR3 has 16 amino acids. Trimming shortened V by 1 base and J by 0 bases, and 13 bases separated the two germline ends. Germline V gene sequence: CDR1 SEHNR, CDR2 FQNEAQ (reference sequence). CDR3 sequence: CASSLDYSSSSYEQYF. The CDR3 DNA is TGTGCCAGCAGCTTAGATTACTCCTCAAGCTCCTACGAGCAGTACTTC.

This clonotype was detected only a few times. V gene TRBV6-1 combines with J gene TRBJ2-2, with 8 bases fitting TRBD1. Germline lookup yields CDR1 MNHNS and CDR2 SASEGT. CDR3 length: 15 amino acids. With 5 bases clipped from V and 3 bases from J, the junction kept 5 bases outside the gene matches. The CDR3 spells CASSRDRYYTGELFF. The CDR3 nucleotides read TGTGCCAGCAGTAGGGACAGGTATTACACCGGGGAGCTGTTTTTT.

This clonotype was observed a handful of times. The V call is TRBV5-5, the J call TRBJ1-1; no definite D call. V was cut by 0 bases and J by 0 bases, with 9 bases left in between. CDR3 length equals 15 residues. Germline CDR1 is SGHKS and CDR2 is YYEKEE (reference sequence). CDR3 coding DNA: TGTGCCAGCAGCTTGGCCCTGGTAATGAACACTGAAGCTTTCTTT. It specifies CASSLALVMNTEAFF.

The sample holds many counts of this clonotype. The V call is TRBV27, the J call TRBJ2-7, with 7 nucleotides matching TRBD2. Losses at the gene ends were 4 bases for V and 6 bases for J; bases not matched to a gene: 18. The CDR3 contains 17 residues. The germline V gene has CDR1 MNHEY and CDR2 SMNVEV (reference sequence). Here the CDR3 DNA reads TGTGCCAGCAGTTCCCTACGCGATGGGAGGGCCTTTCCCGAGCAGTACTTC. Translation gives CASSSLRDGRAFPEQYF.

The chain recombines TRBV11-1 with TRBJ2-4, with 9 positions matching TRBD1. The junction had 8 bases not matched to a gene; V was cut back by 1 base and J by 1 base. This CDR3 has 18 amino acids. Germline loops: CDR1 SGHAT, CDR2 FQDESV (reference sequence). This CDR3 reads CASSLGGYRGPAKNIQYF. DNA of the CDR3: TGTGCCAGCAGCTTAGGGGGTTACAGGGGGCCGGCCAAAAACATTCAGTACTTC.